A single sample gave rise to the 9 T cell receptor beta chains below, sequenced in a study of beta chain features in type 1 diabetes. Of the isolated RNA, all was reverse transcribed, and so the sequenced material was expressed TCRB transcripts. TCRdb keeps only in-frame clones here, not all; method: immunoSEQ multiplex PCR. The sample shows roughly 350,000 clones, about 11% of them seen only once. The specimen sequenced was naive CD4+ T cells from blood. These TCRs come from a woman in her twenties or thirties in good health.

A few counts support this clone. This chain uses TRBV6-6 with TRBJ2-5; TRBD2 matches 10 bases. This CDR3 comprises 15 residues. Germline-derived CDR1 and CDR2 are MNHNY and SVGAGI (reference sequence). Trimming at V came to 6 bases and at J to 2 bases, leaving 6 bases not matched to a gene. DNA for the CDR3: TGTGCCAGCAGCCTAGCGGGAGCCCCACAAGAGACCCAGTACTTC. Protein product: CASSLAGAPQETQYF.

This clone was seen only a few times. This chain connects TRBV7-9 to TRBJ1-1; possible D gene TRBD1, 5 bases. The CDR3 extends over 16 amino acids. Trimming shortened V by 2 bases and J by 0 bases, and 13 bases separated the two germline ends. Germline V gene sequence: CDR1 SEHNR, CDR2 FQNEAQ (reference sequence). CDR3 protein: CASSLSATALNTEAFF. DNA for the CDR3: TGTGCCAGCAGCTTATCGGCGACAGCCTTGAACACTGAAGCTTTCTTT.

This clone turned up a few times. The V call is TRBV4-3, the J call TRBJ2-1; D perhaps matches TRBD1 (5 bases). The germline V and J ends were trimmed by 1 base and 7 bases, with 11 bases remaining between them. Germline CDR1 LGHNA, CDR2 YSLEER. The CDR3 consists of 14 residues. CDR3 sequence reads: CASSQGVGANEQFF. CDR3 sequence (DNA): TGCGCCAGCAGCCAAGGGGTTGGGGCTAATGAGCAGTTCTTC.

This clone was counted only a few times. The CDR3 nucleotides read TGCAGCGTCAACGTAGATCCCTACGAGCAGTACTTC. Protein: CSVNVDPYEQYF. J is TRBJ2-7 and V is TRBV29-1, with D unclear. The CDR3 extends over 12 amino acids. Germline V gene data show CDR1 as SQVTM and CDR2 as ANQGSEA. V was pared by 6 bases and J by 2 bases, with 11 bases between.

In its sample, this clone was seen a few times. In nucleotides, the CDR3 is TGCGCCAGCAGCCCCAGGACAGAGAACACCGGGGAGCTGTTTTTT. Translation gives CASSPRTENTGELFF. The chain employs TRBV4-3 and TRBJ2-2, with a tentative D call TRBD1 (6 bases). CDR1 is LGHNA, CDR2 YSLEER, per germline. V was pared by 4 bases and J by 1 base, with 10 bases between. The CDR3 length is 15 residues.

The CDR3 nucleotides are TGTGCCAGCAGTGGAGACAGGAGACACAAAGAGACCCAGTACTTC. This gives the protein CASSGDRRHKETQYF. The chain links TRBV25-1 to TRBJ2-5, with a weak D call TRBD1 (6 bases). The V gene lost 4 bases and the J gene lost 3 bases, with 15 bases spanning the gap. The CDR3 is 15 amino acids. CDR1 is MGHDK, CDR2 SYGVNS, per germline.

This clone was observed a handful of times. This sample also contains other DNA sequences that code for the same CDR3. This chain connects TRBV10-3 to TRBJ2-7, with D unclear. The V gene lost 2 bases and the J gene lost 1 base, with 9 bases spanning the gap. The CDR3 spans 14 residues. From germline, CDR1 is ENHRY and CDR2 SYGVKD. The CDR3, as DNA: TGTGCCATCAGTGAGAGTCCGGGTTCCTACGAGCAGTACTTC. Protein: CAISESPGSYEQYF.

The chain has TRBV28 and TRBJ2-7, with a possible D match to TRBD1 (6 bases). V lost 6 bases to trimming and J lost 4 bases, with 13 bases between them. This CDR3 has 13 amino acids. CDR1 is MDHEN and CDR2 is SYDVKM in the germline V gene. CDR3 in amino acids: CASRTGTFYEQYF. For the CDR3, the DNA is TGTGCCAGCAGAACAGGGACCTTTTACGAGCAGTACTTC.

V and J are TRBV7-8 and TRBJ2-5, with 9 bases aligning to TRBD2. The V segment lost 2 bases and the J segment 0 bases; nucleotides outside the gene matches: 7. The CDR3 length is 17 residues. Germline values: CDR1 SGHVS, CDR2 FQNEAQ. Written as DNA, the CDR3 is TGTGCCAGCAGCTTAAGGAGACTAGCGGAGTACCAAGAGACCCAGTACTTC. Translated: CASSLRRLAEYQETQYF.